This TCR beta chain comes out of a study of cytomegalovirus exposure and HLA in healthy donors. Broader study findings: CMV antigen specificity of a few CMV-associated chains was confirmed in vitro. Overall, around 160 TCR beta chains were annotated as cytomegalovirus-associated. In a later analysis, TCR beta V- and J-gene trimming showed a link to a missense DCLRE1C variant.

It was with 60 Vbeta and 13 Jbeta primers that the PCR ran. Method: immunoSEQ multiplex PCR; TCRdb's copy keeps in-frame clones and lacks some. The sample has about 130,000 clones, 75% to 85% seen once. To note about this clone: Antigen: not known.

CDR3 size: 16 residues. Trimming shortened V by 7 bases and J by 0 bases, and 16 bases separated the two germline ends. The V gene's germline CDR1 is SNHLY and CDR2 FYNNEI. This sequence joins TRBV2 and TRBJ1-3; D might be TRBD1 (6 bases). The TCR sequence derives from a man under 40 in good health and CMV-seropositive. The sample comprised PBMCs. The CDR3 loop reads CASTGEGGRSGNTIYF. CDR3 nucleotide sequence: TGTGCCAGCACCGGAGAAGGGGGTCGCTCTGGAAACACCATATATTTT.